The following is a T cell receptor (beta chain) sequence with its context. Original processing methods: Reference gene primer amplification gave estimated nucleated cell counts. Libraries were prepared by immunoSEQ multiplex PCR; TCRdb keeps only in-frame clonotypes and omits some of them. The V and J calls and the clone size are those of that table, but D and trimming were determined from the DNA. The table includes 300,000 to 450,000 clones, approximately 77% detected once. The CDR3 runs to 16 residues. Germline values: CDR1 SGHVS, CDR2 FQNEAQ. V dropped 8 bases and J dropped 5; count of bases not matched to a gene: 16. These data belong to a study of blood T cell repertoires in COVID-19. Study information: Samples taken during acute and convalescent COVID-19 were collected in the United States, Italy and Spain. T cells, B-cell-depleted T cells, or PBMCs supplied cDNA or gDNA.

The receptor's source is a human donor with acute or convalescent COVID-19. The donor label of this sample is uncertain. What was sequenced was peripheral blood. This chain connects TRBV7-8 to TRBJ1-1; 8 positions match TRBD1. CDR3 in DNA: TGTGCCAGCTCAGGACGACAAGGCAGGGGGCGGACTGAAGCTTTCTTT. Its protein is CASSGRQGRGRTEAFF.